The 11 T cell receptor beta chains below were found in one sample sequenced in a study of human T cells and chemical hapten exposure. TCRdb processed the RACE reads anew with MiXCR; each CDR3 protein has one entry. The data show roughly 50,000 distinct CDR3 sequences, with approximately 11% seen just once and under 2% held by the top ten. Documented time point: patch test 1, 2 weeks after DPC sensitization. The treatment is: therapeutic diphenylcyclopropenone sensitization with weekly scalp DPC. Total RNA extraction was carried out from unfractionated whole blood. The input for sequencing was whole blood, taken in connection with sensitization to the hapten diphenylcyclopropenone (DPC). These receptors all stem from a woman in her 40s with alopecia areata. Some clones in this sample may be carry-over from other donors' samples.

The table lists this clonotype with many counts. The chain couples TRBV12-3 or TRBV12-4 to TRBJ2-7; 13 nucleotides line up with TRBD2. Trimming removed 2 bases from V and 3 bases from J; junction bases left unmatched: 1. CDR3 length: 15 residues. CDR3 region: CASSLRTSGSYEQYF. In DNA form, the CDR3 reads TGTGCCAGCAGTTTAAGGACTAGCGGGAGCTACGAGCAGTACTTC.

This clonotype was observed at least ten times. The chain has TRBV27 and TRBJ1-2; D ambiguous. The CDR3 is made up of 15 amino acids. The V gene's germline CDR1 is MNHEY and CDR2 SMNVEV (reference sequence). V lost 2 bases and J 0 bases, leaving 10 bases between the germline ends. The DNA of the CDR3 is TGTGCCAGCAGTTTAGAGGGCGAAGCTAACTATGGCTACACCTTC. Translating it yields CASSLEGEANYGYTF.

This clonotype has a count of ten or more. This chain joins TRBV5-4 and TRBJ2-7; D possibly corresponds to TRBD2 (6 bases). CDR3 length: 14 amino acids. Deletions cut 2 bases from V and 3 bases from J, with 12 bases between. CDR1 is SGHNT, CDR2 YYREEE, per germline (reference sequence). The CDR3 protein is CASSFPGAGYEQYF. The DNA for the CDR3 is TGTGCCAGCAGCTTTCCGGGAGCGGGCTACGAGCAGTACTTC.

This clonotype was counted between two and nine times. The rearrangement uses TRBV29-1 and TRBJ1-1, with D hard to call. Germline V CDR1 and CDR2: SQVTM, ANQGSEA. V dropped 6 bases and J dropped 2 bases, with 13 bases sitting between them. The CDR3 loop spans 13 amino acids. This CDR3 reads CSVRGEPNTEAFF. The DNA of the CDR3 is TGCAGCGTCCGCGGAGAGCCCAACACTGAAGCTTTCTTT.

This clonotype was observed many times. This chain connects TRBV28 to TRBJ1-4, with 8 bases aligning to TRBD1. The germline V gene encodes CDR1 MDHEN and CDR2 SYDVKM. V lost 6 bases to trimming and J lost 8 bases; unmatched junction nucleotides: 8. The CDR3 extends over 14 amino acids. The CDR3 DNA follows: TGTGCCAGCAGCCCCGGACAGGGCGGCGAAAAACTGTTTTTT. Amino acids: CASSPGQGGEKLFF.

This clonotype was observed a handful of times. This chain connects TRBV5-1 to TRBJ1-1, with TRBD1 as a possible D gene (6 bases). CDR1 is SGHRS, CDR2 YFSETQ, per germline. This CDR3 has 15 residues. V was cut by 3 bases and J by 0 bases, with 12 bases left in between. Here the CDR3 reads CASSSRGGVNTEAFF. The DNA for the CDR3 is TGCGCCAGCAGCTCCAGGGGTGGGGTGAACACTGAAGCTTTCTTT.

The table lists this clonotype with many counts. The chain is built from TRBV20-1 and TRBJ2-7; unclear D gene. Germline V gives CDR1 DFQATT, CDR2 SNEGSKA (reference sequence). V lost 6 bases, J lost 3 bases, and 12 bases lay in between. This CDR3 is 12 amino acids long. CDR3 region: CSAARVNYEQYF. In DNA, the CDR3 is TGCAGTGCCGCCCGGGTCAACTACGAGCAGTACTTC.

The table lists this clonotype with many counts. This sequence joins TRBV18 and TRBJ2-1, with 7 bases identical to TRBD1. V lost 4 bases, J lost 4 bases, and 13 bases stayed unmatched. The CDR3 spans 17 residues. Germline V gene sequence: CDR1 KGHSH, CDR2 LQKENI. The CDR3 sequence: CASSLQTGALGYNEQFF. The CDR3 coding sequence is TGTGCCAGCTCACTTCAAACAGGGGCCCTAGGTTACAATGAGCAGTTCTTC.

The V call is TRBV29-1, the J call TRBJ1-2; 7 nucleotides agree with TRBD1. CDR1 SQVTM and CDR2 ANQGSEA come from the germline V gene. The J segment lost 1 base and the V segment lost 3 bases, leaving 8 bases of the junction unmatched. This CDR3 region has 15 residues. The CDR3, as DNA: TGCAGCGTTGAGGGAGGACAGGCGATTAACTATGGCTACACCTTC. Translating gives CSVEGGQAINYGYTF.

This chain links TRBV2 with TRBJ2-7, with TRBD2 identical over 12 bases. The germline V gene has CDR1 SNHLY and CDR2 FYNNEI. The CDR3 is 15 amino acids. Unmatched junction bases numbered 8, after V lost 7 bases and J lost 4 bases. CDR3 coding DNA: TGTGCCAGCAATCCTCTAGCGGGAGGGAAGTACGAGCAGTACTTC. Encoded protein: CASNPLAGGKYEQYF.

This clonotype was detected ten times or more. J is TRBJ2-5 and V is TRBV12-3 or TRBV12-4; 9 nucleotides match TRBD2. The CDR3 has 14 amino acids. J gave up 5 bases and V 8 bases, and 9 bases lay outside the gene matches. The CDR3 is CASGQAGGGETQYF. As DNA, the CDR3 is TGTGCCAGCGGACAAGCGGGAGGTGGGGAGACCCAGTACTTC.